The 13 T cell receptor beta chains below all came from one sample that was sequenced in a study of blood T cell repertoires in COVID-19. TCRdb keeps only in-frame clones here, not all; method: immunoSEQ multiplex PCR. The sample contains roughly 140,000 clones, over 75% of which appear only once. Specimen: peripheral blood. These receptors were taken from a man between 60 and 70 years old with active or convalescent COVID-19.

J is TRBJ2-5 and V is TRBV10-3; 7 bases match TRBD2. V was clipped by 5 bases and J by 5 bases; unmatched bases: 5. The CDR3 extends over 13 amino acids. The germline CDR1 and CDR2 sequences are ENHRY and SYGVKD. CDR3 bases: TGTGCCATCAGTATGGGGGGAGGGGAGACCCAGTACTTC. Translating gives CAISMGGGETQYF.

The chain combines TRBV28 with TRBJ1-5, with D hard to call. There are 14 residues in the CDR3. V was pared by 6 bases and J by 0 bases, with 9 bases between. Germline V CDR1 and CDR2: MDHEN, SYDVKM. The CDR3 spells CASSPNYSNQPQHF. CDR3 nucleotide sequence: TGTGCCAGCAGCCCTAATTATAGCAATCAGCCCCAGCATTTT.

DNA of the CDR3: TGTGCCAGCAGCTCCAGGGAGGGTGCCTCCTACGAGCAGTACTTC. Translation: CASSSREGASYEQYF. This sequence joins TRBV7-8 and TRBJ2-7; 7 bases agree with TRBD2. CDR3 length: 15 amino acids. Unmatched junction bases numbered 6, after V lost 4 bases and J lost 0 bases. Per germline, CDR1 SGHVS and CDR2 FQNEAQ.

The chain combines TRBV7-9 with TRBJ1-4; maybe TRBD1 (5 bases). With 5 bases removed from V and 13 bases from J, the gap between germline ends came to 17 bases. The CDR3 runs to 13 residues. CDR1 is SEHNR and CDR2 is FQNEAQ in the germline V gene (reference sequence). In nucleotides, the CDR3 is TGTGCCAGCAGCCCCGGGACTCCCCGTGGACTGTTTTTT. This sequence encodes CASSPGTPRGLFF.

Here the CDR3 DNA reads TGTGCCAGCACTAGATCCGGCAGGGGAGATACGCAGTATTTT. Its translation is CASTRSGRGDTQYF. The chain employs TRBV2 and TRBJ2-3; a possible D gene is TRBD1 (6 bases). CDR3 size: 14 residues. Trimming took 7 bases from V and 5 from J, leaving 16 bases between them. Germline V gives CDR1 SNHLY, CDR2 FYNNEI.

V and J are TRBV27 and TRBJ2-1; TRBD2 agrees at 8 bases. The germline CDR1 and CDR2 sequences are MNHEY and SMNVEV (reference sequence). V was pared by 3 bases and J by 4 bases, with 5 bases of the junction left unmatched. There are 15 residues in the CDR3. CDR3 bases: TGTGCCAGCAGTTTCACGGGAGGGCCGTACAATGAGCAGTTCTTC. Translation gives CASSFTGGPYNEQFF.

This chain joins TRBV12-3 or TRBV12-4 and TRBJ1-2; a weak D match, TRBD1 (6 bases). The ends were cut back, 11 bases at V and 4 bases at J, with 17 bases in the middle. The CDR3 is 13 amino acids. The CDR3 DNA sequence: TGTGCCGTAGGTCCGGACAGTGGCTATGGCTACACCTTC. Translating gives CAVGPDSGYGYTF.

This chain uses TRBV28 with TRBJ1-5; D remains unclear. Trimming shortened V by 7 bases and J by 3 bases, and 10 bases separated the two germline ends. Germline CDR1 and CDR2: MDHEN and SYDVKM. The CDR3 loop spans 13 amino acids. The CDR3 is CASTRPFNQPQHF. CDR3 in DNA: TGTGCCAGCACCAGGCCCTTCAATCAGCCCCAGCATTTT.

CDR3 nucleotides: TGCAGCGCGGGACAGGGGAAGGCTGAGCAGTTCTTC. It encodes CSAGQGKAEQFF. V usage is TRBV29-1 and J usage is TRBJ2-1, with 10 bases aligning to TRBD1. The ends lost 7 bases at V and 9 bases at J; junction bases unmatched: 6. The germline V gene has CDR1 SQVTM and CDR2 ANQGSEA. This CDR3 is built from 12 residues.

The chain uses TRBV19 and TRBJ1-5, with 7 positions matching TRBD1. CDR3 length: 15 residues. After removal of 4 bases from V and 5 bases from J, the junction contained 8 bases not matched to a gene. Germline CDR1 reads LNHDA; CDR2 reads SQIVND (reference sequence). The CDR3 loop is CASSTRTGGDQPQHF. The DNA for the CDR3 is TGTGCCAGTAGTACCCGGACAGGCGGGGATCAGCCCCAGCATTTT.

The chain joins TRBV27 to TRBJ1-6, with unresolved D. V shed 3 bases and J shed 7 bases, with 7 bases lying between them. The germline V gene has CDR1 MNHEY and CDR2 SMNVEV (reference sequence). The CDR3 runs 13 residues. CDR3 in DNA: TGTGCCAGCAGTTTTACTTCCAATTCACCCCTCCACTTT. Translation gives CASSFTSNSPLHF.

The chain joins TRBV7-3 to TRBJ1-1; D gene uncertain. Germline V gives CDR1 SGHTA, CDR2 FQGTGA. The CDR3 is 15 residues long. Trimming stripped 5 bases from V and 4 bases from J, with 17 bases between. CDR3 nucleotide sequence: TGTGCCAGCAGCCCTACCCAGAGGATAGGCACTGAAGCTTTCTTT. This gives the protein CASSPTQRIGTEAFF.

This sequence joins TRBV4-1 and TRBJ2-7; maybe TRBD2 (5 bases). V lost 1 base and J lost 0, with 7 bases in between. The germline V gene has CDR1 MGHRA and CDR2 YSYEKL. The CDR3 totals 14 residues. Here the CDR3 DNA reads TGCGCCAGCAGCCAAGTAGGGAGCTCCTACGAGCAGTACTTC. The encoded protein is CASSQVGSSYEQYF.